The 26 T cell receptor beta chains below all came from one sample that was sequenced in a study of stem cell transplantation in POMP-related autoinflammatory disease. Generated by immunoSEQ multiplex PCR, the TCRdb table keeps only in-frame clones and is missing some. Among more than 8,500 clones listed, roughly 77% were seen once. The input for sequencing was CD4+ T cells from PBMCs, taken after stem cell transplantation. All receptors come from a human patient with POMP-related autoinflammation and immune dysregulation (PRAID). Some T cells here may be from the graft donor.

The chain is built from TRBV19 and TRBJ1-5, with 7 positions matching TRBD1. With 7 bases clipped from V and 5 bases from J, the junction kept 8 bases outside the gene matches. The CDR3 covers 14 residues. Germline CDR1 LNHDA, CDR2 SQIVND (reference sequence). The CDR3 nucleotides are TGTGCCAGTATCGCCAGGGGGGGGTATCAGCCCCAGCATTTT. It is translated as CASIARGGYQPQHF.

The V and J genes are TRBV6-1 and TRBJ2-1, with D uncertain. CDR3 size: 12 residues. Between the trimmed V and J ends, which lost 6 bases and 7 bases, there was a span of 10 bases. Germline V gene data show CDR1 as MNHNS and CDR2 as SASEGT. The CDR3 DNA follows: TGTGCCAGCAGCCCCGTAGGGAATGAGCAGTTCTTC. This codes for CASSPVGNEQFF.

The chain couples TRBV4-2 to TRBJ1-5; 8 bases are a match to TRBD1. CDR1 and CDR2 (germline): LGHNA, YNFKEQ. Unmatched junction bases numbered 2, after V lost 3 bases and J lost 1 base. This CDR3 region has 15 residues. The CDR3 DNA reads TGTGCCAGCAGCCAGGACAGGGTGAGCAATCAGCCCCAGCATTTT. This translates into CASSQDRVSNQPQHF.

The chain uses TRBV19 and TRBJ1-5; tentative D call: TRBD1 (5 bases). Trimming shortened V by 0 bases and J by 4 bases, and 10 bases separated the two germline ends. Germline CDR1 is LNHDA and CDR2 is SQIVND (reference sequence). CDR3 length: 15 amino acids. CDR3 nucleotides: TGTGCCAGTAGTATAGACCTACGGGGGAATCAGCCCCAGCATTTT. Amino acids: CASSIDLRGNQPQHF.

The chain links TRBV9 to TRBJ1-1; D unresolved. The CDR3 is 13 residues long. Trimming took 4 bases from V and 5 from J, leaving 12 bases between them. CDR1 is SGDLS, CDR2 YYNGEE, per germline. The CDR3 nucleotides are TGTGCCAGCAGCCCCCAGAGTCGAACTGAAGCTTTCTTT. This codes for CASSPQSRTEAFF.

The V call is TRBV10-2, the J call TRBJ2-2; the match to TRBD2 covers 10 bases. This CDR3 comprises 16 residues. Germline V gene sequence: CDR1 WSHSY, CDR2 SAAADI. The V and J ends lost 3 bases and 7 bases, in that order; junction bases with no gene match: 8. The CDR3, as DNA: TGCGCCAGCAGTGAAGGTGGAACTAGCGGGGTCGGGGAGCTGTTTTTT. It encodes CASSEGGTSGVGELFF.

The V and J genes are TRBV24-1 and TRBJ2-7; TRBD1 aligns across 9 bases. Germline V gene lookup returns CDR1 KGHDR and CDR2 SFDVKD. J gave up 3 bases and V 9 bases, and 11 bases lay outside the gene matches. The CDR3 covers 15 residues. CDR3 nucleotides: TGTGCCACCTTCGTTCCCGGGACAGGGAACTACGAGCAGTACTTC. This encodes CATFVPGTGNYEQYF.

Here the CDR3 reads CSVSGQGDYGYTF. Here the CDR3 DNA reads TGCAGCGTCTCGGGACAGGGGGACTATGGCTACACCTTC. The V and J genes are TRBV29-1 and TRBJ1-2; 11 bases fit TRBD1. CDR1 is SQVTM and CDR2 is ANQGSEA in the germline V gene. This CDR3 comprises 13 residues. Trimming removed 6 bases from V and 3 bases from J; junction bases left unmatched: 3.

This chain joins TRBV5-8 and TRBJ2-3; 7 nucleotides agree with TRBD2. The CDR3 covers 17 residues. V shed 0 bases, J shed 2 bases, and the junction held 9 bases outside the gene matches. Germline V CDR1 and CDR2: SGHTS, YDEGEE. The CDR3, as DNA: TGTGCCAGCAGCTTGGGCATGGGAGCGGGACCCACAGATACGCAGTATTTT. It encodes CASSLGMGAGPTDTQYF.

This clone was observed a few times. J is TRBJ2-1 and V is TRBV12-3 or TRBV12-4; unclear D gene. Trimming left V 6 bases short and J 10 bases short, with 10 bases between. The CDR3 sequence is 11 residues long. In DNA, the CDR3 is TGTGCCAGCAGCCCTGACTTCGAGCAGTTCTTC. Protein product: CASSPDFEQFF.

This clone has a handful of counts. Here the CDR3 reads CASSLNGLANTGELFF. The CDR3 bases are TGTGCCAGCAGCTTGAACGGACTCGCGAACACCGGGGAGCTGTTTTTT. The chain uses TRBV7-2 and TRBJ2-2; D possibly corresponds to TRBD2 (5 bases). The CDR3 is 16 amino acids. Trimming took off 3 bases at V and 0 bases at J, with 11 bases between the two ends. CDR1 SGHTA and CDR2 FQGNSA come from the germline V gene.

The chain joins TRBV18 to TRBJ2-7, with 9 bases lining up with TRBD1. The CDR3 contains 14 residues. The germline gives CDR1 KGHSH, CDR2 LQKENI. V gave up 3 bases and J gave up 1 base; unmatched junction bases: 1. CDR3: CASSPGQGSYEQYF. The CDR3 DNA sequence: TGTGCCAGCTCACCGGGACAGGGATCCTACGAGCAGTACTTC.

This clone was detected a few times. The rearrangement links TRBV27 to TRBJ2-5; D is unclear. The CDR3 length is 14 residues. V lost 3 bases to trimming and J lost 5 bases, with 13 bases between them. From germline, CDR1 is MNHEY and CDR2 SMNVEV (reference sequence). The CDR3 loop reads CASSLASKWETQYF. The CDR3 DNA sequence: TGTGCCAGCAGTTTGGCCAGCAAATGGGAGACCCAGTACTTC.

The chain is built from TRBV9 and TRBJ2-1; the D is unclear. CDR1 and CDR2 from the germline V gene are SGDLS and YYNGEE. The V and J ends lost 0 bases and 7 bases respectively, with 11 bases between them. The CDR3 runs to 14 residues. CDR3 coding DNA: TGTGCCAGCAGCGTAGAGCCAGAACTGAATGAGCAGTTCTTC. Translated: CASSVEPELNEQFF.

This chain links TRBV19 with TRBJ2-1; TRBD2 agrees at 10 bases. The CDR3 extends over 13 amino acids. Germline lookup yields CDR1 LNHDA and CDR2 SQIVND (reference sequence). Germline trimming cut 6 bases from V and 8 bases from J; bases unmatched to any gene: 4. This CDR3 is CASRLAGRDEQFF. The DNA for the CDR3 is TGTGCCAGTAGACTAGCGGGAAGGGATGAGCAGTTCTTC.

The chain links TRBV11-3 to TRBJ1-4; D remains ambiguous. The germline V gene has CDR1 SGHNT and CDR2 YENEEA. The length of the CDR3 is 17 residues. Trimming removed 1 base from V and 1 base from J, with 13 bases in between. The CDR3 bases are TGTGCCAGCAGCTTAGGCGCGACGATTAGAACTAATGAAAAACTGTTTTTT. This gives the protein CASSLGATIRTNEKLFF.

The rearrangement joins TRBV12-5 to TRBJ1-4; possibly TRBD1 for D (6 bases). There are 17 residues in the CDR3. V was shortened by 6 bases and J by 2 bases, with 19 bases between the two germline ends. Looked up from germline, CDR1 is LGHNT and CDR2 is FRNRAP. The DNA of the CDR3 is TGTGCTAGTGGGTACTCCCGCGGGGGCGCGACTAATGAAAAACTGTTTTTT. Translated: CASGYSRGGATNEKLFF.

The chain links TRBV7-2 to TRBJ2-3; 11 positions match TRBD2. The junction had 10 bases not matched to a gene; V was cut back by 5 bases and J by 6 bases. The CDR3 consists of 16 residues. Per the germline V gene, CDR1 is SGHTA and CDR2 is FQGNSA. CDR3 sequence: CASSRWTSGPSDTQYF. The CDR3 DNA reads as TGTGCCAGCAGCCGTTGGACTAGCGGGCCTTCGGATACGCAGTATTTT.

V and J are TRBV5-1 and TRBJ2-5, with D possibly matching TRBD2 (6 bases). The germline gives CDR1 SGHRS, CDR2 YFSETQ. This CDR3 region has 13 residues. V lost 5 bases and J lost 5, with 13 bases in between. CDR3 sequence reads: CASSGGSTETQYF. CDR3 DNA: TGCGCCAGCAGTGGGGGGAGTACGGAGACCCAGTACTTC.

The chain joins TRBV7-9 to TRBJ2-7; a possible D gene is TRBD1 (7 bases). Trimming cost V 5 bases and J 3 bases, with 17 bases left between them. The CDR3 loop spans 15 amino acids. Germline lookup yields CDR1 SEHNR and CDR2 FQNEAQ (reference sequence). The chain's CDR3 is CASSQGGRGYYEQYF. CDR3 coding DNA: TGTGCCAGCAGCCAGGGGGGCAGGGGATACTACGAGCAGTACTTC.

The CDR3 protein is CASSLSGGGGRATDTQYF. The DNA for the CDR3 is TGTGCCAGCAGTTTATCCGGCGGGGGCGGGAGGGCCACAGATACGCAGTATTTT. The V and J genes are TRBV27 and TRBJ2-3; 9 bases map to TRBD2. J lost 2 bases, V lost 0 bases, and 9 bases had no gene match. This CDR3 comprises 18 residues. In germline, CDR1 is MNHEY, CDR2 SMNVEV (reference sequence).

The rearrangement joins TRBV3-1 (or the pseudogene TRBV3-2) to TRBJ1-3; possible D gene TRBD1, 5 bases. V was cut by 1 base and J by 5 bases, with 6 bases left in between. The CDR3 has 13 amino acids. Germline V gene sequence: CDR1 LGHDT, CDR2 YNNKEL (reference sequence). CDR3 sequence (DNA): TGTGCCAGCAGCCAAGCAGGGCGAAACACCATATATTTT. This sequence encodes CASSQAGRNTIYF.

The rearrangement links TRBV19 to TRBJ1-5; 8 nucleotides agree with TRBD1. The CDR3 has 17 residues. V shed 3 bases and J 0 bases; nucleotides not matched to a gene: 7. The germline gives CDR1 LNHDA, CDR2 SQIVND (reference sequence). This CDR3 is CASSMGRGLYSNQPQHF. CDR3 nucleotides: TGTGCCAGTAGTATGGGCAGGGGGCTTTATAGCAATCAGCCCCAGCATTTT.

The chain combines TRBV28 with TRBJ1-2, with D hard to call. Germline-derived CDR1 and CDR2 are MDHEN and SYDVKM. There are 12 residues in the CDR3. V was pared by 5 bases and J by 8 bases, with 12 bases between. The CDR3 DNA is TGTGCCAGCAGTATTCCTAGGCGCGGCTACACCTTC. Its translation is CASSIPRRGYTF.

This rearrangement joins TRBV19 to TRBJ1-1; D perhaps matches TRBD1 (5 bases). CDR1 is LNHDA and CDR2 is SQIVND in the germline V gene (reference sequence). V was shortened by 9 bases and J by 0 bases, with 11 bases between the two germline ends. The CDR3 totals 13 residues. The CDR3 DNA reads as TGTGCCAGCCTGGGGCAGCTGAACACTGAAGCTTTCTTT. It yields the protein CASLGQLNTEAFF.

The V and J genes are TRBV7-2 and TRBJ1-1; 7 positions agree with TRBD1. CDR1 and CDR2 (germline): SGHTA, FQGNSA. V lost 6 bases and J lost 5; bases outside the gene matches: 12. The CDR3 totals 15 residues. In DNA, the CDR3 is TGTGCCAGCAGTCGGCGAACAGGGGTTTGGACTGAAGCTTTCTTT. Its protein is CASSRRTGVWTEAFF.